The 24 T cell receptor beta chains presented below share a single source sample, sequenced in a study of OX40 agonist ivuxolimab in advanced cancers. To prepare the library, the immunoSEQ multiplex PCR assay was applied. This is the immuneACCESS table as TCRdb keeps it, with only in-frame sequences that have V and J called. A part of the clones is gone; compared with another copy, unresolved V genes explain less than half, and the rest is unexplained. This sample has 80,000 or so clones in its table, and 85% to 90% of those were observed once. The leading ten clones occupy nearly 8% of the sample. Sequencing used CD4+ or CD8+ T cells sorted from blood, obtained in a trial of the OX40 agonist ivuxolimab. The source of these receptors is an adult with an advanced solid tumor such as melanoma, head and neck, liver or kidney cancer.

This clone was detected once. The chain employs TRBV7-8 and TRBJ2-5; TRBD2 aligns across 10 bases. The CDR3 has 15 amino acids. Germline V lookup: CDR1 SGHVS, CDR2 FQNEAQ. V dropped 2 bases and J dropped 5; count of bases not matched to a gene: 5. The CDR3 nucleotides are TGTGCCAGCAGCTTACGAGCGGGAGGGCCGGAGACCCAGTACTTC. This translates into CASSLRAGGPETQYF.

This chain uses TRBV6-1 with TRBJ2-7; D remains unclear. The germline V gene has CDR1 MNHNS and CDR2 SASEGT. Between the trimmed V and J ends, which lost 10 bases and 0 bases, there was a span of 16 bases. CDR3 length: 14 residues. The DNA for the CDR3 is TGTGCCACCCTAGACCGAATAACCTCCTACGAGCAGTACTTC. Protein product: CATLDRITSYEQYF.

The chain carries TRBV29-1 and TRBJ2-5, with a possible D match to TRBD1 (6 bases). This CDR3 contains 14 residues. Germline V gene sequence: CDR1 SQVTM, CDR2 ANQGSEA. Trimming stripped 1 base from V and 5 bases from J, with 14 bases between. This CDR3 reads CSVEVRGKVETQYF. For the CDR3, the DNA is TGCAGCGTTGAAGTAAGGGGGAAGGTGGAGACCCAGTACTTC.

This chain joins TRBV7-3 and TRBJ2-1; TRBD2 agrees at 10 bases. The CDR3 sequence is 18 residues long. With 2 bases clipped from V and 7 bases from J, the junction kept 14 bases outside the gene matches. Germline CDR1 is SGHTA and CDR2 is FQGTGA. The CDR3 DNA reads as TGTGCCAGCAGCTTATATTCCAGCGGGAGGGCCCTTGGGAATGAGCAGTTCTTC. Translation: CASSLYSSGRALGNEQFF.

The V and J genes are TRBV5-1 and TRBJ2-6; D is uncertain. This CDR3 is built from 15 residues. V was shortened by 0 bases and J by 0 bases, with 4 bases between the two germline ends. Per germline, CDR1 SGHRS and CDR2 YFSETQ. The CDR3 loop reads CASSLGGSGANVLTF. CDR3 nucleotide sequence: TGCGCCAGCAGCTTGGGGGGCTCTGGGGCCAACGTCCTGACTTTC.

This chain uses TRBV5-1 with TRBJ2-7, with 8 bases matching TRBD2. Trimming removed 5 bases from V and 6 bases from J; junction bases left unmatched: 13. Germline CDR1 is SGHRS and CDR2 is YFSETQ. This CDR3 contains 15 residues. The CDR3: CASRTAPGTRSEQYF. DNA for the CDR3: TGCGCCAGCAGAACGGCGCCCGGGACTAGGTCCGAGCAGTACTTC. Full variable domain (remainder filled in from reference TRBV5-1 and TRBJ2-7): KAGVTQTPRYLIKTRGQQVTLSCSPISGHRSVSWYQQTPGQGLQFLFEYFSETQRNKGNFPGRFSGRQFSNSRSEMNVSTLELGDSALYLCASRTAPGTRSEQYFGPGTRLTVT.

This clone came up once. The V call is TRBV7-2, the J call TRBJ2-5; D unclear. Germline CDR1 is SGHTA and CDR2 is FQGNSA. The CDR3 is made up of 11 amino acids. Trimming removed 5 bases from V and 5 bases from J, with 6 bases in between. The DNA for the CDR3 is TGTGCCAGCAGCCGCGAGGAGACCCAGTACTTC. This sequence encodes CASSREETQYF. The entire variable domain, with the rest obtained from reference TRBV7-2 and TRBJ2-5, is as follows: GAGVSQSPSNKVTEKGKDVELRCDPISGHTALYWYRQSLGQGLEFLIYFQGNSAPDKSGLPSDRFSAERTGGSVSTLTIQRTQQEDSAVYLCASSREETQYFGPGTRLLVL.

This clone showed up just once. This chain connects TRBV7-9 to TRBJ1-3; D unresolved. The germline V and J ends were trimmed by 1 base and 4 bases, with 2 bases remaining between them. The length of the CDR3 is 12 residues. From germline, CDR1 is SEHNR and CDR2 FQNEAQ (reference sequence). CDR3 DNA sequence: TGTGCCAGCAGCTTAGGCGGAAACACCATATATTTT. This encodes CASSLGGNTIYF.

The chain employs TRBV2 and TRBJ1-2; no firm D call. The CDR3 has 14 residues. Germline loops: CDR1 SNHLY, CDR2 FYNNEI. V lost 2 bases, J lost 6 bases, and 13 bases lay in between. The CDR3 is CASSETRNPNGYTF. CDR3 DNA sequence: TGTGCCAGCAGTGAAACTCGAAACCCGAATGGCTACACCTTC.

The gene calls are TRBV5-1 and TRBJ2-5; 12 bases are a match to TRBD2. There are 16 residues in the CDR3. With 4 bases clipped from V and 5 bases from J, the junction kept 9 bases outside the gene matches. CDR1 and CDR2 from the germline V gene are SGHRS and YFSETQ. CDR3 sequence (DNA): TGCGCCAGCAGCCCGGGACTAGCGGGTCCCTCGGAGACCCAGTACTTC. Translation gives CASSPGLAGPSETQYF.

The CDR3 reads CASSPSEGMTTIYF. The CDR3 nucleotides read TGTGCCAGCTCACCTAGCGAGGGGATGACCACCATATATTTT. The chain carries TRBV18 and TRBJ1-3; TRBD1 is a possible D gene (5 bases). The ends were cut back, 3 bases at V and 9 bases at J, with 15 bases in the middle. The CDR3 is 14 residues long. Germline V lookup: CDR1 KGHSH, CDR2 LQKENI.

The sample holds one count of this clone. CDR3 nucleotide sequence: TGTGCCAGCAGCTTAGATAGGGCGGGAGCCGAGCAGTACTTC. Protein: CASSLDRAGAEQYF. The J gene is TRBJ2-7, the V gene TRBV11-2; TRBD2 matches at 7 bases. The CDR3 is 14 residues long. With V trimmed by 0 bases and J by 6 bases, 5 bases remained unmatched. Germline V gene lookup returns CDR1 SGHAT and CDR2 FQNNGV.

The chain has TRBV19 and TRBJ1-6; D is uncertain. V lost 3 bases, J lost 0 bases, and 9 bases lay in between. Germline CDR1 and CDR2: LNHDA and SQIVND (reference sequence). The CDR3 extends over 16 amino acids. CDR3 sequence (DNA): TGTGCCAGTAGTATTCTGGGGAGCTCCTATAATTCACCCCTCCACTTT. Residues: CASSILGSSYNSPLHF.

The rearrangement uses TRBV28 and TRBJ1-3; D is uncertain. Trimming left V 3 bases short and J 0 bases short, with 6 bases between. CDR3 length: 14 residues. Germline V gene lookup returns CDR1 MDHEN and CDR2 SYDVKM. CDR3 DNA: TGTGCCAGCAGTTTGGGGAGCTCTGGAAACACCATATATTTT. Translating it yields CASSLGSSGNTIYF.

The genes are TRBV18 and TRBJ1-4; a possible D gene is TRBD1 (6 bases). V was shortened by 3 bases and J by 3 bases, with 14 bases between the two germline ends. The CDR3 runs 16 residues. Germline assignment: CDR1 KGHSH and CDR2 LQKENI. The CDR3 DNA is TGTGCCAGCTCACCCCAACAGGGCAGGGCTAATGAAAAACTGTTTTTT. The encoded protein is CASSPQQGRANEKLFF.

V usage is TRBV2 and J usage is TRBJ2-2; 7 bases are a match to TRBD2. This CDR3 contains 15 residues. The germline gives CDR1 SNHLY, CDR2 FYNNEI. The V and J ends lost 7 bases and 5 bases, in that order; junction bases with no gene match: 10. The CDR3 here is CASTRGVGGTGELFF. In DNA, the CDR3 is TGTGCCAGCACCCGGGGGGTAGGAGGGACCGGGGAGCTGTTTTTT.

The J gene is TRBJ2-5, the V gene TRBV5-4; no definite D call. CDR3 size: 13 residues. Trimming left V 0 bases short and J 6 bases short, with 9 bases between. The germline CDR1 and CDR2 sequences are SGHNT and YYREEE (reference sequence). CDR3 protein: CASSLAVSKTQYF. For the CDR3, the DNA is TGTGCCAGCAGCTTGGCCGTATCGAAGACCCAGTACTTC.

This clone was found a few times. The gene calls are TRBV2 and TRBJ2-7; 9 nucleotides agree with TRBD1. This CDR3 has 14 amino acids. V lost 10 bases, J lost 3 bases, and 10 bases stayed unmatched. Per the germline V gene, CDR1 is SNHLY and CDR2 is FYNNEI. CDR3 nucleotide sequence: TGTGCCACTATCTCGGACAGGGGAATCTACGAGCAGTACTTC. It codes for CATISDRGIYEQYF.

This clone appeared once. This chain uses TRBV6-5 with TRBJ2-2, with D possibly TRBD1 on 6 matching bases. Looked up from germline, CDR1 is MNHEY and CDR2 is SVGAGI. The CDR3 has 13 amino acids. The V gene lost 4 bases and the J gene lost 5 bases, with 8 bases spanning the gap. The CDR3 sequence is CASSFGTTGELFF. The DNA for the CDR3 is TGTGCCAGCAGTTTCGGGACAACCGGGGAGCTGTTTTTT.

This sequence joins TRBV4-1 and TRBJ1-1; 8 bases are shared with TRBD1. Germline V gene data show CDR1 as MGHRA and CDR2 as YSYEKL. V lost 4 bases to trimming and J lost 6 bases; unmatched junction nucleotides: 10. This CDR3 spans 15 amino acids. CDR3 nucleotides: TGCGCCAGCAGCCTCGGCCAGGGGGCCGTAGCTGAAGCTTTCTTT. Residues: CASSLGQGAVAEAFF.

V usage is TRBV4-2 and J usage is TRBJ2-6, with 10 bases identical to TRBD1. The CDR3 consists of 18 residues. Germline V gene data show CDR1 as LGHNA and CDR2 as YNFKEQ. V lost 4 bases and J lost 0; bases outside the gene matches: 6. The CDR3 is CASSLARQGASGANVLTF. DNA for the CDR3: TGTGCCAGCAGCCTGGCGAGACAGGGGGCCTCTGGGGCCAACGTCCTGACTTTC.

The V call is TRBV6-1, the J call TRBJ2-5; TRBD2 matches at 8 bases. In germline, CDR1 is MNHNS, CDR2 SASEGT. The CDR3 length is 13 residues. After removal of 7 bases from V and 5 bases from J, the junction contained 6 bases not matched to a gene. For the CDR3, the DNA is TGTGCCAGCAACAGCGGGGGTTGGGAGACCCAGTACTTC. It encodes CASNSGGWETQYF.

This sequence joins TRBV19 and TRBJ1-1; D gene ambiguous. V lost 7 bases, J lost 0 bases, and 9 bases lay in between. The CDR3 loop spans 13 amino acids. Germline loops: CDR1 LNHDA, CDR2 SQIVND (reference sequence). CDR3 coding DNA: TGTGCCAGTAAAGAACAGCTGAACACTGAAGCTTTCTTT. Translation: CASKEQLNTEAFF.

The chain is built from TRBV5-8 and TRBJ2-2, with D tentatively TRBD1 (5 bases). CDR3 length: 14 residues. V was shortened by 2 bases and J by 7 bases, with 12 bases between the two germline ends. Germline V gives CDR1 SGHTS, CDR2 YDEGEE. Written as DNA, the CDR3 is TGTGCCAGCAGCTTCCAGGGCCCAGGCGGGGAGCTGTTTTTT. Amino acid sequence: CASSFQGPGGELFF.